The sample holds a few counts of the clone carrying this T cell receptor (beta chain). The target antigen is unknown. Amplification used 60 Vbeta primers and 13 Jbeta primers. Using immunoSEQ multiplex PCR, the repertoire was profiled, and TCRdb retains in-frame clones only, with some absent. Of about 160,000 clones in the sample, roughly 80% were seen once. This entry is derived from a study of cytomegalovirus exposure and HLA in healthy donors. Notes on the study in general: The number of N-insertions in an Asian-associated ancestry cluster was reportedly below the 666-donor mean in a later analysis.

This CDR3 is 13 amino acids long. The germline CDR1 and CDR2 sequences are SQVTM and ANQGSEA. The V segment lost 7 bases and the J segment 6 bases; nucleotides outside the gene matches: 4. The sequenced sample was PBMCs. The gene calls are TRBV29-1 and TRBJ2-1; 12 bases align to TRBD1. The sequence was collected from a female donor in good health and CMV-seronegative. CDR3 sequence reads: CSGGTGGSNEQFF. The CDR3 DNA follows: TGCAGCGGAGGGACAGGGGGCTCCAATGAGCAGTTCTTC.